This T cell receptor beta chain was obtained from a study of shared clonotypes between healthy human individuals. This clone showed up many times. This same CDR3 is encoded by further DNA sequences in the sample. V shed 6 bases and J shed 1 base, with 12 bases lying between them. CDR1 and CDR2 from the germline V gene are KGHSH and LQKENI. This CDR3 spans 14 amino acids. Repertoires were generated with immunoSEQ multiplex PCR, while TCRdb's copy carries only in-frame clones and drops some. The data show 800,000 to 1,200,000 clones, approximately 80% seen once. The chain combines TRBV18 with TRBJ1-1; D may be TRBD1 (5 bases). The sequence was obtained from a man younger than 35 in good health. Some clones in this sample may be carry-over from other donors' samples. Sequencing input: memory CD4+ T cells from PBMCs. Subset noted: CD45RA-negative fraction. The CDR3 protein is CASSPGGTNTEAFF. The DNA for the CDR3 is TGTGCCAGCTCGCCCGGGGGGACGAACACTGAAGCTTTCTTT. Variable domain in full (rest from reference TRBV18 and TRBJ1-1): NAGVMQNPRHLVRRRGQEARLRCSPMKGHSHVYWYRQLPEEGLKFMVYLQKENIIDESGMPKERFSAEFPKEGPSILRIQQVVRGDSAAYFCASSPGGTNTEAFFGQGTRLTVV.